The rows below give T cell receptor beta chains drawn from one sample of a study of tumor-infiltrating lymphocytes in primary liver carcinoma. One entry per CDR3 protein results from TCRdb running MiXCR on the multiplex PCR reads. The sample lists about 320,000 distinct CDR3 sequences, around 50% occurring once. The specimen sequenced was peripheral blood. The receptors were gathered from a woman aged 25 to 39 with primary liver carcinoma and hepatitis B virus infection. Both conserved end residues are part of each CDR3. The D gene is left open where the match is weak. Clone size is shown for a subset of rows, as once, few, many or a class of expanded clone.

abundance	v_gene	j_gene	d_gene	CDR3aa	CDR3nt
many	TRBV12-3/TRBV12-4	TRBJ2-1	TRBD2	CASSFGLAGPYNEQFF	TGTGCCAGCAGTTTTGGGCTAGCGGGCCCTTACAATGAGCAGTTCTTC
.	TRBV11-2	TRBJ2-2	.	CASRPSLIGGWAGELFF	TGTGCCAGCAGACCATCCCTGATAGGGGGATGGGCCGGGGAGCTGTTTTTT
.	TRBV7-9	TRBJ2-1	TRBD2	CASSPGLAGGSYNEQFF	TGTGCCAGCAGCCCGGGACTAGCGGGTGGCTCCTACAATGAGCAGTTCTTC
.	TRBV30	TRBJ2-3	TRBD2	CAWIPRGRARGDTQYF	TGTGCCTGGATCCCCAGAGGGAGGGCGCGAGGGGATACGCAGTATTTT
once	TRBV11-2	TRBJ2-5	TRBD2	CASNLEGSGRSTETQYF	TGTGCCAGCAACTTAGAGGGTAGCGGGAGAAGTACTGAGACCCAGTACTTC
once	TRBV12-3/TRBV12-4	TRBJ2-7	.	CASSKKDGDGPYEQYF	TGTGCCAGCAGTAAAAAGGACGGGGATGGGCCCTACGAGCAGTACTTC
.	TRBV7-9	TRBJ2-1	.	CASSLAGSGNEQFF	TGTGCCAGCAGCTTAGCCGGGAGCGGCAATGAGCAGTTCTTC
once	TRBV28	TRBJ2-4	.	CASSPESSQNIQYF	TGTGCCAGCAGTCCAGAATCTAGCCAGAACATTCAGTACTTC
.	TRBV28	TRBJ2-1	TRBD2	CANSFGGSYNEQFF	TGTGCCAACAGTTTTGGCGGGAGCTACAATGAGCAGTTCTTC
.	TRBV19	TRBJ1-5	.	CASSIRGGAHQPQHF	TGTGCCAGTAGTATTCGAGGGGGTGCCCATCAGCCCCAGCATTTT
many	TRBV6-5	TRBJ2-1	.	CASSYPGGQSSYNEQFF	TGTGCCAGCAGTTACCCGGGTGGTCAGAGCTCCTACAATGAGCAGTTCTTC
.	TRBV7-8	TRBJ2-6	.	CASSPDSFSGVNVLTF	TGTGCCAGCAGCCCGGACAGCTTCTCTGGGGTCAACGTCCTGACTTTC
many	TRBV6-5	TRBJ2-2	.	CASSYSTGELFF	TGTGCCAGCAGTTACTCGACTGGGGAGCTGTTTTTT
.	TRBV7-9	TRBJ2-7	TRBD2	CASSLGTSGSPGHEQYF	TGTGCCAGCAGCCTCGGGACTAGCGGGAGCCCCGGCCACGAGCAGTACTTC
few	TRBV12-3/TRBV12-4	TRBJ2-1	.	CASSSVSQRRHEQFF	TGTGCCAGCAGCTCCGTATCCCAGAGGAGGCATGAGCAGTTCTTC
many	TRBV12-3/TRBV12-4	TRBJ2-1	TRBD2	CASSFSSGLADYNEQFF	TGTGCCAGCAGTTTCTCATCGGGACTAGCGGACTACAATGAGCAGTTCTTC
.	TRBV5-4	TRBJ2-5	.	CANSSPGTQETQYF	TGTGCCAACAGCTCTCCCGGGACTCAAGAGACCCAGTACTTC